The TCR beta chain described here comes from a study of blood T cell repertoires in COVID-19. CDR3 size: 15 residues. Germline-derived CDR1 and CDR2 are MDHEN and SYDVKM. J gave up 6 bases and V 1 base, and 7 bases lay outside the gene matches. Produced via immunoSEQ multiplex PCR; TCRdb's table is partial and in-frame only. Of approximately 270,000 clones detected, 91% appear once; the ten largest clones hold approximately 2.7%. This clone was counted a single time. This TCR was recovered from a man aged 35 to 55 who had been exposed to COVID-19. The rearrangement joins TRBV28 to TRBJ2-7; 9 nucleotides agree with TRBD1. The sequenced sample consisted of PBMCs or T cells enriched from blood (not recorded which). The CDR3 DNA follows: TGTGCCAGCAGTTTATTTGGGACAGGGTCTTTCGAGCAGTACTTC. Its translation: CASSLFGTGSFEQYF.